Listed below are T cell receptor beta chains from one sample, sequenced in a study of blood T cell repertoires in COVID-19. Sequencing was performed with immunoSEQ multiplex PCR; in TCRdb, only in-frame clones are kept and a portion is missing. The table lists roughly 150,000 clones, 65% to 85% of them singletons. What was sequenced was PBMCs or T cells enriched from blood (not recorded which). All receptors derive from a man in his 70s who had been exposed to COVID-19. CDR3s include the opening cysteine and the closing phenylalanine or tryptophan. A D gene is named only where the DNA matches it firmly. Some rows mark clone size as missing; the rest say once, few, many or name a class of expanded clone.

V gene: TRBV28
CDR3 length: 19
J gene: TRBJ2-7
D gene: TRBD2
clone size: NA
CDR3 DNA: TGTGCCAGCAGTCTGGGACTAGCGGGAGGGCCTGGATGGGTGCGGGAGCAGTACTTC
CDR3 protein: CASSLGLAGGPGWVREQYF

V gene: TRBV19
CDR3 length: 15
J gene: TRBJ1-3
D gene: TRBD1
clone size: NA
CDR3 DNA: TGTGCCAGTAGCCGGGACAGGGTCTCTGGAAACACCATATATTTT
CDR3 protein: CASSRDRVSGNTIYF

V gene: TRBV23-1
CDR3 length: 18
J gene: TRBJ1-2
D gene: NA
clone size: NA
CDR3 DNA: TGCGCCAGCCACCAACGGAGACGGCAGCCCCCTATTAACTATGGCTACACCTTC
CDR3 protein: CASHQRRRQPPINYGYTF

V gene: TRBV6-5
CDR3 length: 14
J gene: TRBJ2-7
D gene: TRBD1
clone size: NA
CDR3 DNA: TGTGCCAGCATAGGGACAGGGCGCTCCTACGAGCAGTACTTC
CDR3 protein: CASIGTGRSYEQYF

V gene: TRBV19
CDR3 length: 18
J gene: TRBJ2-1
D gene: NA
clone size: NA
CDR3 DNA: TGTGCCAGTAGTAACAGGCCCGGCCCTCGGACCCGCGGAAATGAGCAGTTCTTC
CDR3 protein: CASSNRPGPRTRGNEQFF

V gene: TRBV12-5
CDR3 length: 17
J gene: TRBJ2-1
D gene: TRBD2
clone size: NA
CDR3 DNA: TGTGCTAGTGGCTCCCCCGGGAGCGGGAGTGTTTACAATGAGCAGTTCTTC
CDR3 protein: CASGSPGSGSVYNEQFF

V gene: TRBV6-5
CDR3 length: 14
J gene: TRBJ2-7
D gene: TRBD1
clone size: NA
CDR3 DNA: TGTGCCAGCAGTTCACAAGGGGGCCCCTACGAGCAGTACTTC
CDR3 protein: CASSSQGGPYEQYF

V gene: TRBV4-1
CDR3 length: 17
J gene: TRBJ2-4
D gene: TRBD2
clone size: few
CDR3 DNA: TGCGCCAGCAGCCAGCCGTTCTTATCGGGGGGGGAAAACATTCAGTACTTC
CDR3 protein: CASSQPFLSGGENIQYF

V gene: TRBV10-3
CDR3 length: 16
J gene: TRBJ1-2
D gene: NA
clone size: once
CDR3 DNA: TGTGCCATCAGTGACCCCATCCGAGCGGGGGCGGATGGCTACACCTTC
CDR3 protein: CAISDPIRAGADGYTF

V gene: TRBV2
CDR3 length: 15
J gene: TRBJ2-7
D gene: NA
clone size: NA
CDR3 DNA: TGTGCCAGCAGTCGACAGAGAATTAGCTCCTACGAGCAGTACTTC
CDR3 protein: CASSRQRISSYEQYF

V gene: TRBV12-3/TRBV12-4
CDR3 length: 11
J gene: TRBJ1-2
D gene: NA
clone size: NA
CDR3 DNA: TGTGCCAGCAGTTTAGGCGACAGCCTCACCTTC
CDR3 protein: CASSLGDSLTF

V gene: TRBV14
CDR3 length: 15
J gene: TRBJ1-4
D gene: NA
clone size: NA
CDR3 DNA: TGTGCCAGCAGCCAAGTCAGGGGTTCTAATGAAAAACTGTTTTTT
CDR3 protein: CASSQVRGSNEKLFF

V gene: TRBV5-1
CDR3 length: 15
J gene: TRBJ1-3
D gene: NA
clone size: many
CDR3 DNA: TGCGCCAGCAGCGGCGGGACTCCAGGAGGAAACACCATATATTTT
CDR3 protein: CASSGGTPGGNTIYF

V gene: TRBV2
CDR3 length: 15
J gene: TRBJ2-2
D gene: TRBD1
clone size: NA
CDR3 DNA: TGTGCCAGCAGTTGGGACAGTTCTAACACCGGGGAGCTGTTTTTT
CDR3 protein: CASSWDSSNTGELFF

V gene: TRBV28
CDR3 length: 14
J gene: TRBJ1-2
D gene: NA
clone size: NA
CDR3 DNA: TGTGCCAGCAGTTTTAAGGGGCGCTTTGTTGGCTACACCTTC
CDR3 protein: CASSFKGRFVGYTF

V gene: TRBV4-2
CDR3 length: 14
J gene: TRBJ1-2
D gene: NA
clone size: NA
CDR3 DNA: TGTGCCAGCAGCCAAGTGGAAAGGGGCTATGGCTACACCTTC
CDR3 protein: CASSQVERGYGYTF

V gene: TRBV19
CDR3 length: 13
J gene: TRBJ1-1
D gene: NA
clone size: NA
CDR3 DNA: TGTGCCAGTAGTGGTCAGGTGAACACTGAAGCTTTCTTT
CDR3 protein: CASSGQVNTEAFF

V gene: TRBV30
CDR3 length: 17
J gene: TRBJ1-5
D gene: NA
clone size: NA
CDR3 DNA: TGTGCCTGGAGTGCTAGATTCGGGGGATTTGGTTATCAGCCCCAGCATTTT
CDR3 protein: CAWSARFGGFGYQPQHF

V gene: TRBV10-3
CDR3 length: 13
J gene: TRBJ1-6
D gene: TRBD1
clone size: NA
CDR3 DNA: TGTGCCATCAAGGGGGCCGAGGGTTCACCCCTCCACTTT
CDR3 protein: CAIKGAEGSPLHF

V gene: TRBV7-9
CDR3 length: 15
J gene: TRBJ1-1
D gene: NA
clone size: NA
CDR3 DNA: TGTGCCAGCAGCCCCCCAGGAATTCAGAACACTGAAGCTTTCTTT
CDR3 protein: CASSPPGIQNTEAFF

V gene: TRBV6-2/TRBV6-3
CDR3 length: 14
J gene: TRBJ2-5
D gene: TRBD2
clone size: NA
CDR3 DNA: TGTGCCAGCAGTTTGACTAGCGGCCAAGAGACCCAGTACTTC
CDR3 protein: CASSLTSGQETQYF

V gene: TRBV9
CDR3 length: 14
J gene: TRBJ2-1
D gene: NA
clone size: NA
CDR3 DNA: TGTGCCAGCGCTCTCCCCAGCTCCTACAATGAGCAGTTCTTC
CDR3 protein: CASALPSSYNEQFF

V gene: TRBV11-1
CDR3 length: 17
J gene: TRBJ1-5
D gene: NA
clone size: NA
CDR3 DNA: TGTGCCAGCAGCTTAGCGCACAACAGACCAAGCAATCAGCCCCAGCATTTT
CDR3 protein: CASSLAHNRPSNQPQHF

V gene: TRBV5-5
CDR3 length: 14
J gene: TRBJ1-2
D gene: NA
clone size: NA
CDR3 DNA: TGTGCCAGCACCCCGGGCCCGAGGGACTATGGCTACACCTTC
CDR3 protein: CASTPGPRDYGYTF

V gene: TRBV11-2
CDR3 length: 16
J gene: TRBJ2-3
D gene: TRBD2
clone size: NA
CDR3 DNA: TGTGCCAGCAGCTTACTAGCGGGAGAGACCCCAGATACGCAGTATTTT
CDR3 protein: CASSLLAGETPDTQYF

V gene: TRBV28
CDR3 length: 15
J gene: TRBJ2-7
D gene: TRBD2
clone size: NA
CDR3 DNA: TGTGCCAGCAGTTCTTCTTCGGGAGGTTCCTACGAGCAGTACTTC
CDR3 protein: CASSSSSGGSYEQYF

V gene: TRBV4-1
CDR3 length: 16
J gene: TRBJ2-6
D gene: TRBD2
clone size: NA
CDR3 DNA: TGCGCCAGCAGCCATCTAGCGGGAACAGGGGCCAACGTCCTGACTTTC
CDR3 protein: CASSHLAGTGANVLTF

V gene: TRBV18
CDR3 length: 13
J gene: TRBJ1-2
D gene: NA
clone size: few
CDR3 DNA: TGTGCCAGCTCACTGGCAGGGAATGATGGCTACACCTTC
CDR3 protein: CASSLAGNDGYTF